Presented here are 22 T cell receptor beta chains from one specimen sequenced in a study of blood T cell repertoires in COVID-19. Assay: immunoSEQ multiplex PCR; the TCRdb copy retains only in-frame clones and omits some. The repertoire includes approximately 220,000 clones, more than 75% of them detected once, and 5.5% to 8% sits in the top ten. The source material was peripheral blood. The receptors here all came from a man aged 55 to 70 who had recovered from COVID-19.

This chain links TRBV24-1 with TRBJ2-3; TRBD2 matches at 13 bases. V shed 3 bases, J shed 4 bases, and the junction held 6 bases outside the gene matches. The CDR3 totals 17 residues. The V gene's germline CDR1 is KGHDR and CDR2 SFDVKD. The CDR3 bases are TGTGCCACCAGTGATCTTAGACTAGCGGGAGGATCAGATACGCAGTATTTT. Protein product: CATSDLRLAGGSDTQYF.

The J gene is TRBJ1-1, the V gene TRBV7-8, with 7 bases identical to TRBD1. The CDR3 runs to 14 residues. The germline gives CDR1 SGHVS, CDR2 FQNEAQ. With V trimmed by 5 bases and J by 7 bases, 10 bases remained unmatched. DNA of the CDR3: TGTGCCAGCAGCCGAGACAGGGTTGGGGGTGAAGCTTTCTTT. It is translated as CASSRDRVGGEAFF. Full variable domain (remainder filled in from reference TRBV7-8 and TRBJ1-1): GAGVSQSPRYKVAKRGQDVALRCDPISGHVSLFWYQQALGQGPEFLTYFQNEAQLDKSGLPSDRFFAERPEGSVSTLKIQRTQQEDSAVYLCASSRDRVGGEAFFGQGTRLTVV.

This clone showed up just once. This chain links TRBV7-3 with TRBJ2-5; 8 nucleotides match TRBD2. The V and J ends lost 0 bases and 3 bases, in that order; junction bases with no gene match: 3. This CDR3 comprises 15 residues. Germline V CDR1 and CDR2: SGHTA, FQGTGA. The CDR3 coding sequence is TGTGCCAGCAGCTTAACTAGCGGGGAAGAAGAGACCCAGTACTTC. It specifies CASSLTSGEEETQYF.

The chain is built from TRBV30 and TRBJ2-3; TRBD1 matches 8 bases. The CDR3 spans 15 residues. Germline lookup yields CDR1 GTSNPN and CDR2 SVGIG (reference sequence). The trim removed 2 bases at V and 2 bases at J, leaving 6 bases unmatched. Here the CDR3 reads CAWSPRDRNTDTQYF. The CDR3 bases are TGTGCCTGGAGTCCAAGGGACAGGAACACAGATACGCAGTATTTT.

In its sample, this clone was seen a few times. CDR3 residues: CASSLGQDQPQHF. CDR3 DNA: TGTGCCAGCAGCCTGGGACAGGATCAGCCCCAGCATTTT. This chain connects TRBV7-9 to TRBJ1-5; 8 positions agree with TRBD1. The CDR3 consists of 13 residues. V was clipped by 5 bases and J by 5 bases; unmatched bases: 2. Germline V CDR1 and CDR2: SEHNR, FQNEAQ (reference sequence).

The genes are TRBV7-2 and TRBJ1-4; D gene uncertain. Germline CDR1 is SGHTA and CDR2 is FQGNSA. This CDR3 has 14 amino acids. Trimming stripped 0 bases from V and 5 bases from J, with 7 bases between. CDR3 nucleotides: TGTGCCAGCAGCTTAGCGATTGCGAATGAAAAACTGTTTTTT. This encodes CASSLAIANEKLFF. Together with reference TRBV7-2 and TRBJ1-4, the CDR3 gives the full variable domain: GAGVSQSPSNKVTEKGKDVELRCDPISGHTALYWYRQSLGQGLEFLIYFQGNSAPDKSGLPSDRFSAERTGGSVSTLTIQRTQQEDSAVYLCASSLAIANEKLFFGSGTQLSVL.

V and J are TRBV20-1 and TRBJ2-7; 8 nucleotides line up with TRBD2. V lost 4 bases to trimming and J lost 6 bases; unmatched junction nucleotides: 2. Germline V lookup: CDR1 DFQATT, CDR2 SNEGSKA (reference sequence). The CDR3 loop spans 11 amino acids. CDR3 residues: CSAKTSGEQYF. The CDR3 DNA reads TGCAGTGCTAAAACTAGCGGCGAGCAGTACTTC.

CDR3 in DNA: TGTGCCAGCAGCAAGATAACCCCCTACTACGAGCAGTACTTC. Translated, it gives CASSKITPYYEQYF. The chain recombines TRBV21-1 with TRBJ2-7; the DNA was not used to check the table's D call, TRBD2. TRBV21-1 constitutes a pseudogene. The CDR3 spans 14 residues.

The V gene is TRBV9, the J gene TRBJ2-2; possibly TRBD1 for D (5 bases). CDR1 is SGDLS and CDR2 is YYNGEE in the germline V gene. This CDR3 is 15 amino acids long. V lost 0 bases and J 1 base, leaving 7 bases between the germline ends. The CDR3 DNA reads TGTGCCAGCAGCGTAGCCCAGGGGAACACCGGGGAGCTGTTTTTT. This gives the protein CASSVAQGNTGELFF.

This sequence joins TRBV7-2 and TRBJ2-2; D perhaps matches TRBD2 (6 bases). The V gene lost 3 bases and the J gene lost 1 base, with 6 bases spanning the gap. The germline V gene has CDR1 SGHTA and CDR2 FQGNSA. The CDR3 totals 14 residues. As DNA, the CDR3 is TGTGCCAGCAGCTTTAGCGGGAACACCGGGGAGCTGTTTTTT. Its translation is CASSFSGNTGELFF.

Comments on this clone: Other nucleotide sequences from this sample produce the same CDR3. V and J are TRBV15 and TRBJ1-4, with 11 bases fitting TRBD1. The CDR3 has 14 amino acids. Trimming cost V 3 bases and J 8 bases; bases outside gene matches: 2. Germline V CDR1 and CDR2: LNHNV, YYDKDF (reference sequence). The CDR3 nucleotides are TGTGCCACCAGCAGGGACAGGGGGCACGAAAAACTGTTTTTT. This codes for CATSRDRGHEKLFF.

This rearrangement joins TRBV18 to TRBJ1-1; TRBD1 aligns across 10 bases. After removal of 3 bases from V and 5 bases from J, the junction contained 6 bases not matched to a gene. The length of the CDR3 is 15 residues. CDR1 is KGHSH and CDR2 is LQKENI in the germline V gene. This chain's CDR3 is CASSPMTGGLTEAFF. In nucleotides, the CDR3 is TGTGCCAGCTCACCTATGACAGGGGGCTTGACTGAAGCTTTCTTT.

This chain joins TRBV6-5 and TRBJ1-2, with unresolved D. In germline, CDR1 is MNHEY, CDR2 SVGAGI. Between the trimmed V and J ends, which lost 10 bases and 4 bases, there was a span of 16 bases. This CDR3 comprises 13 residues. Here the CDR3 reads CATRKRESYGYTF. CDR3 nucleotides: TGTGCCACCAGGAAGAGGGAATCCTATGGCTACACCTTC.

This clone was found once. V usage is TRBV7-3 and J usage is TRBJ1-2; D may be TRBD1 (6 bases). Germline lookup yields CDR1 SGHTA and CDR2 FQGTGA. The CDR3 loop spans 15 amino acids. V lost 5 bases to trimming and J lost 8 bases, with 21 bases between them. The CDR3, as DNA: TGTGCCAGCAGCCACTCTACAGTGGGCCAGGGGGGCTACACCTTC. Residues: CASSHSTVGQGGYTF.

The genes are TRBV18 and TRBJ1-2; D is ambiguous. V was clipped by 0 bases and J by 5 bases, with 16 bases between them. The CDR3 runs 16 residues. The V gene's germline CDR1 is KGHSH and CDR2 LQKENI. CDR3 sequence reads: CASSPPFGSQPYGYTF. CDR3 nucleotide sequence: TGTGCCAGCTCACCACCGTTCGGGAGCCAACCTTATGGCTACACCTTC.

The V gene is TRBV6-2 or TRBV6-3, the J gene TRBJ2-7; 7 positions match TRBD2. V trimming: 5 bases; J trimming: 3 bases; junction bases outside the gene matches: 10. Per the germline V gene, CDR1 is MNHEY and CDR2 is SVGEGT. This CDR3 has 15 amino acids. In DNA, the CDR3 is TGTGCCAGCAGTAACCCCGGGGACTATGGCTACGAGCAGTACTTC. As protein: CASSNPGDYGYEQYF.

CDR3 bases: TGTGCCAGCAGCCCAGCTCTAGCGGGACGCGAGCAGTACTTC. Its translation is CASSPALAGREQYF. This rearrangement joins TRBV3-1 (or the pseudogene TRBV3-2) to TRBJ2-7; 9 bases are a match to TRBD2. The CDR3 runs to 14 residues. The V and J ends lost 4 bases and 6 bases, in that order; junction bases with no gene match: 7. Germline V lookup: CDR1 LGHDT, CDR2 YNNKEL (reference sequence).

The chain combines TRBV5-1 with TRBJ1-6; weak D call: TRBD1 (6 bases). Per germline, CDR1 SGHRS and CDR2 YFSETQ. CDR3 length equals 14 residues. V shed 7 bases and J shed 5 bases, with 13 bases lying between them. CDR3 nucleotide sequence: TGCGCCAGCCGTGAGGGACACAATAATTCACCCCTCCACTTT. It translates to CASREGHNNSPLHF.

J is TRBJ2-2 and V is TRBV9, with 7 bases fitting TRBD1. Germline CDR1 reads SGDLS; CDR2 reads YYNGEE. Losses at the gene ends were 7 bases for V and 0 bases for J; bases not matched to a gene: 9. The CDR3 has 16 amino acids. The CDR3 spells CASGRTGAANTGELFF. CDR3 nucleotide sequence: TGTGCCAGCGGCCGAACAGGGGCGGCGAACACCGGGGAGCTGTTTTTT.

The chain links TRBV7-2 to TRBJ1-2, with D possibly matching TRBD1 (5 bases). The CDR3 covers 12 residues. Germline V lookup: CDR1 SGHTA, CDR2 FQGNSA. Trimming left V 6 bases short and J 8 bases short, with 13 bases between. The CDR3 reads CASRRGTTGYTF. In DNA form, the CDR3 reads TGTGCCAGCAGGCGAGGGACTACAGGCTACACCTTC.

J is TRBJ1-4 and V is TRBV29-1; no clear D gene. Trimming pared 5 bases from V and 4 bases from J, leaving 11 bases between. The germline V gene encodes CDR1 SQVTM and CDR2 ANQGSEA. This CDR3 spans 13 amino acids. CDR3 residues: CSVQVQINEKLFF. CDR3 nucleotides: TGCAGCGTTCAAGTACAGATTAATGAAAAACTGTTTTTT.

The chain is built from TRBV14 and TRBJ2-2, with D tentatively TRBD1 (6 bases). Germline V lookup: CDR1 SGHDN, CDR2 FVKESK. The V and J ends lost 2 bases and 4 bases respectively, with 14 bases between them. The CDR3 length is 16 residues. The CDR3 DNA is TGTGCCAGCAGCCAAACTGGGGGCCTAACCACCGGGGAGCTGTTTTTT. Residues: CASSQTGGLTTGELFF.